This T cell receptor (beta chain) is from a study of blood T cell repertoires in COVID-19 (dated by TCRdb to about 2020). With respect to the entire study: Samples covering the acute and convalescent phases of COVID-19 were provided by collaborators in the United States, Italy and Spain. Samples came from the ongoing ImmuneRACE study (first 160 participants) plus 1,254 subjects from 6 global collaborators. HLA class I and class II types, where available, came from metadata supplied by the sample provider rather than from assay-based typing. A de-identified subject ID, COVID-19 status, age in years and sex were almost always included in the sample metadata. The repertoires were released in a freely available public database intended as a resource for research on the immune response to SARS-CoV-2. The prospective study material was composed of cDNA or gDNA derived from T cells, B-cell-depleted T cells, or PBMCs. Deeply sampled blood TCRbeta repertoires from subjects exposed to, actively infected with, or recovered from COVID-19 were included in the dataset. General conclusions and limits of the study: The quantity of clinical and demographic metadata differed by source and by participant and was supplied without curation.

TCRbeta CDR3 regions were amplified from genomic DNA by means of the immunoSEQ Assay, a bias-controlled multiplex PCR. The original pipeline was this. Nucleated cell counts per sample were estimated from amplification of reference gene primers within the assay. To quantify the absolute abundance of each unique TCRbeta CDR3 rearrangement, sequence reads were collapsed and filtered. For each sample, productive Simpson clonality was calculated by taking the square root of Simpson's diversity index across productive rearrangements. Not all clones reach the TCRdb copy of this immuneACCESS table, which keeps in-frame sequences only. Checked studies attribute under half of the gap to unresolved V genes and leave the rest unexplained. The DNA gave D and trimming, while V, J and clone size come from that table. For this sample there are 50,000 to 75,000 clones; roughly 79% appear just once. The ten most abundant clones make up 25% to 35% of the sample.

As concerns this clone: What antigen it recognizes has not been identified. No much larger clonotype is one base removed from it; base qualities were not supplied.

Collaborating institutions collected whole blood in K2EDTA tubes following their own protocols. For TCRbeta analysis, collaborators shipped samples in one of three forms: frozen whole blood, isolated PBMCs, or DNA extracted from either of those sample types. The V end gives up 6 bases and the J end 8 bases, leaving 17 bases in the junction not matched to a gene. CDR1 SQVTM and CDR2 ANQGSEA are derived from the germline V gene. Its CDR3 holds 15 amino acids, cysteine through phenylalanine. Just the 45-base CDR3 DNA is kept, in frame starting at base 1. The sequence was collected from a woman older than 75 with active or convalescent COVID-19. The sequenced sample was peripheral blood. The rearrangement joined TRBV29-1 to TRBJ1-2, and 8 junction bases match TRBD1. The bases are TGCAGCGTAGACCGACAGGGGAGTTTTAGTCAGGGCTACACCTTC. Translated, this gives CSVDRQGSFSQGYTF.